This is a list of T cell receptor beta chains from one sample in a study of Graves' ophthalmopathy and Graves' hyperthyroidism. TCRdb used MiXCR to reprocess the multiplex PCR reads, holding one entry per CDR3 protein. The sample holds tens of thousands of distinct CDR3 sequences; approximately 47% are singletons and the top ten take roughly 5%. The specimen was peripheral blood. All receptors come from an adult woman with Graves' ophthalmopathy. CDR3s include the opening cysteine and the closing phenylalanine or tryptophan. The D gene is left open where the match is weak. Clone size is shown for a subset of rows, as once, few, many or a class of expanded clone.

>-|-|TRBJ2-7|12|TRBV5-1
TGCGCCAGCAGCTTGGGAGACTACGAGCAGTACTTC
CASSLGDYEQYF
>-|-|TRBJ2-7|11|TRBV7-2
TGTGCCAGCAGCTTAGAGTATCGGCAGACCTTC
CASSLEYRQTF
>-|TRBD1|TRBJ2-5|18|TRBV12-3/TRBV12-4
TGTGCCAGCAGTGGCAGGGTGGTGAAGGGACAGAGCCAAGAGACCCAGTACTTC
CASSGRVVKGQSQETQYF
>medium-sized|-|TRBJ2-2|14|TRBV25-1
TGTGCCAGCGGAGGACAGTCGAACACCGGGGAGCTGTTTTTT
CASGGQSNTGELFF
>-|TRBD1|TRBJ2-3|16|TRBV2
TGTGCCAGCAGCCCTTCAGGGGGAGCGGTGACAGATACGCAGTATTTT
CASSPSGGAVTDTQYF
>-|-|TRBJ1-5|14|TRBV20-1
TGCAGTGCTAGAGGCAGGGAGAGCAATCAGCCCCAGCATTTT
CSARGRESNQPQHF
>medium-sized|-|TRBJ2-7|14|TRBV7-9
TGTGCCAGCAGCTTAGCGCTTAAGGAATACGAGCAGTACTTC
CASSLALKEYEQYF
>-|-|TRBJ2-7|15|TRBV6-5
TGTGCCAGCAGCGTGGTAGAGGGCGCTCTCTACGAGCAGTACTTC
CASSVVEGALYEQYF
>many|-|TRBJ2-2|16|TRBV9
TGTGCCAGCAGCGTTCTTGGACAGAGTAGGACCGGGGAGCTGTTTTTT
CASSVLGQSRTGELFF
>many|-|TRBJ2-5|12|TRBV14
TGTGCCAGCAGCCAAGTTCTGGACATAAAGTACTTC
CASSQVLDIKYF
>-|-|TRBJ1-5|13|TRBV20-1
TGCAGTGCTAGACGACAGGCCAATCAGCCCCAGCATTTT
CSARRQANQPQHF
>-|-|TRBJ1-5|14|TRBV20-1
TGCAGTGCGTATTACCGGGACCCCGTGAGGACCCAGCATTTT
CSAYYRDPVRTQHF
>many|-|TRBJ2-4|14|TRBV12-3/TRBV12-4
TGTGCCAGCAGTTCAACCGGACCTCTTAACATTCAGTACTTC
CASSSTGPLNIQYF
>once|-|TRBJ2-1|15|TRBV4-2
TGTGCCAGCAGCCATGCCCCCGGGGGATACAATGAGCAGTTCTTC
CASSHAPGGYNEQFF
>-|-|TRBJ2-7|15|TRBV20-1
TGCAGTGCTAGAGGTGGGTGGCTAGCGAGGGACGAGCAGTACTTC
CSARGGWLARDEQYF
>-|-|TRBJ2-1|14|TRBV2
TGTGCCAGCCAGATCAGGACAGCCTACAATGAGCAGTTCTTC
CASQIRTAYNEQFF
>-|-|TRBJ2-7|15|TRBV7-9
TGTGCCAGCAGCTTCCATCTCGGCGGGAACTCCGAGCAGTACTTC
CASSFHLGGNSEQYF
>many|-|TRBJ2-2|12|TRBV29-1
TGCAGCGTTCAACAGGGTGCCGGGGAGCTGTTTTTT
CSVQQGAGELFF
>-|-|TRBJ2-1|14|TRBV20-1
TGCAGTGCCAGCAGCCAAGGAGCGTGGGGTGAGCAGTTCTTC
CSASSQGAWGEQFF
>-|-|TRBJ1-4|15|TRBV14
TGTGCCAGCAGCCAGCTGAACCGGGCGGATGAAAAACTGTTTTTT
CASSQLNRADEKLFF
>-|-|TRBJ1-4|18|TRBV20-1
TGCAGTGCTAGAGTATTGGGGTGGGGGGGTAACTATAATGAAAAACTGTTTTTT
CSARVLGWGGNYNEKLFF
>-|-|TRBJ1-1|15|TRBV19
TGTGCCAGTAGTACTTCACCAGGGATGGGCACTGAGGCTTTCTTT
CASSTSPGMGTEAFF
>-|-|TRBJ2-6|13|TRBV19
TGTGCCAGTAGTATGAGTGGGGCCAACGTCCTGACTTTC
CASSMSGANVLTF
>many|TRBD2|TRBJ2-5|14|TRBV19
TGTGCCAGTACTGGGACTAGCAGTCAAGAGACCCAGTACTTC
CASTGTSSQETQYF
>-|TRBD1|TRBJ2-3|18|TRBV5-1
TGTGCCAGCAGCCGAGAAGCTGTGGACAGGGGGCACACAGATACGCAGTATTTT
CASSREAVDRGHTDTQYF
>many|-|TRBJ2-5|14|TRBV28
TGTGCCAGCAGTTTAGCCAACAGGGTTGAGACCCAGTACTTC
CASSLANRVETQYF
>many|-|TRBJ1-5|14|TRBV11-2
TGTGCCAGCAGCTTAGTACCTAGCAATCAGCCCCAGCATTTT
CASSLVPSNQPQHF
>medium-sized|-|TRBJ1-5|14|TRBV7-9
TGTGCCAGCAGCTTCGGGGTCGGCAATCAGCCCCAGCATTTT
CASSFGVGNQPQHF
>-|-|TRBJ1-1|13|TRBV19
TGTGCCGGTAGTATCCGGGAGAGCACTGAAGCTTTCTTT
CAGSIRESTEAFF
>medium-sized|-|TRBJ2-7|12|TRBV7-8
TGTGCCAGCAGCTTACAGGGCGCGGGGCAGTACTTC
CASSLQGAGQYF
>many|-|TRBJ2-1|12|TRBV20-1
TGCAGTGCCCTGAGGGGGGGCAATGAGCAGTTCTTC
CSALRGGNEQFF
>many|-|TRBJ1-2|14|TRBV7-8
TGTGCCAGCAGCTTAGACAGGGCTAACTATGGCTACACCTTC
CASSLDRANYGYTF
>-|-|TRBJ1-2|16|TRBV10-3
TGTGCCATCAGTGAGCCCCAGTGGGGTACCGCCGCCGGCTACACCTTC
CAISEPQWGTAAGYTF
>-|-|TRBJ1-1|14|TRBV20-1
TGCAGTGCTCCTAGACAGCAGCCCAACACTGAAGCTTTCTTT
CSAPRQQPNTEAFF
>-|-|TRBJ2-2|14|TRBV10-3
TGTGCCATCAGGACCCTGGCGGGGACCGGGGAGCTGTTTTTT
CAIRTLAGTGELFF
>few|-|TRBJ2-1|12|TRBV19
TGTGCCAGTAGCCCTTTTGCGGATGAGCAGTTCTTC
CASSPFADEQFF
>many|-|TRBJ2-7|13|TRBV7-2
TGTGCCAGCAGCTTAGAGGGGTTCTACGAGCAGTACTTC
CASSLEGFYEQYF
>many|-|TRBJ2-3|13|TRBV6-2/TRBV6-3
TGTGCCAGCAGACACCACACGGGAGATACGCAGTATTTT
CASRHHTGDTQYF